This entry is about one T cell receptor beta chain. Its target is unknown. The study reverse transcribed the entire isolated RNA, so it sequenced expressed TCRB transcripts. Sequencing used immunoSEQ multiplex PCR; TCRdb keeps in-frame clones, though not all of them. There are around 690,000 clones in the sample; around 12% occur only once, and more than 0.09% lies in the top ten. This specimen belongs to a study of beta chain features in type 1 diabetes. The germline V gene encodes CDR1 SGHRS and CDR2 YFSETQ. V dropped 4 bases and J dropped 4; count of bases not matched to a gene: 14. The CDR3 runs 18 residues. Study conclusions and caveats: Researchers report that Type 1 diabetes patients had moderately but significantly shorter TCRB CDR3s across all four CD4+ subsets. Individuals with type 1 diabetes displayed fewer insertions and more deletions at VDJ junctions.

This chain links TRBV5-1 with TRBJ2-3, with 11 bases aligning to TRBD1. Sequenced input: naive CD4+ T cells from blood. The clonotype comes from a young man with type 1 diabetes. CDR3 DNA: TGCGCCAGCAGCCAAGGGACATTCGGGACAGGGGGTTCAGATACGCAGTATTTT. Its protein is CASSQGTFGTGGSDTQYF.